This T cell receptor (beta chain) was sequenced for a study of CXCR3-negative and CXCR3-positive naive CD8 T cells (dated by TCRdb to the late 2010s). As for the study more broadly: In total, 110 million to 150 million TRB reads were obtained, corresponding to roughly 1.5 +/- 0.3 million reads per library. Data from about 10 donors, pooled across two independent experiments, went into the diversity and physicochemical repertoire analyses. TRBV-TRBJ cluster analysis included naive subsets from roughly 5 donors and memory cells from 3 donors.

Each CD8+ T cell subset was flow-sorted in triplicate, with roughly 300,000 cells per subset placed directly into RLT lysis buffer. Peripheral blood mononuclear cells were isolated from buffy coats by standard density gradient centrifugation. Total RNA was extracted from sorted cells with an RNeasy Mini Kit. TCRdb lists the instrument as NextSeq 550. The Human TCR Profiling Kit (MiLaboratory) was used to prepare UMI-labeled 5' RACE TRB cDNA libraries. The full amount of extracted RNA was used for cDNA synthesis, and the full amount of resulting cDNA was used for PCR amplification. Libraries were prepared in parallel using an identical number of PCR cycles. On the authors' methods: With a minimum of two reads required per UMI, MIGEC and MiXCR pulled out about 49,000 +/- 11,000 unique UMI-labeled TRB cDNA molecules from each library. On average, roughly 40,000 +/- 10,000 functional in-frame TRB CDR3 nucleotide clonotypes lacking stop codons were found per library. After each sample was downsampled to 5000 UMI-labeled TRB molecules, VDJtools was used to calculate diversity metrics such as normalized Shannon-Wiener and Chao1. For the central five CDR3 residues, VDJtools calculated physicochemical properties weighted by clonotype size, namely interaction energy, strength, volume and Kidera factor 4. Reprocessed by TCRdb, the reads give a single entry per CDR3 protein sequence, without DNA. These V and J calls derive from TCRdb rather than the authors' analysis. This sample's listing comprises about 41,000 distinct CDR3 sequences. The ten most abundant clones make up approximately 14% of the sample.

From cysteine to phenylalanine, the CDR3 is 12 amino acids long. No DNA accompanies this entry. Reading the germline V gene (reference sequence) gives CDR1 MNHNY and CDR2 SVGAGI. About this clonotype itself: Its binding antigen is unknown.

Paper-wide results and their limitations: Because surface CD5, which is linked to self-reactivity in mice, was comparable between the naive subsets, TCR interaction strength was also inferred from TRB CDR3 physicochemical properties. Similar TRBV-TRBJ usage was shown by naive CXCR3-negative and CXCR3-positive cells from the same donor, whereas distinct patterns were shown by memory cells. Comparably high repertoire diversity was found in both naive subsets, whereas much lower repertoire diversity was found in memory CD8+ T cells. Freshly isolated PBMCs were used for most assays because CXCR3 expression went down partially after cryopreservation.

Material for sequencing was memory CD8+ T cells from blood. The cell subset or site tag for this specimen amounts to: conventional CD8+ memory T cells (TMEM), sorted as controls. The sequence was collected from a human donor in good health. Some clones in this sample may be carry-over from other donors' samples. In this chain, TRBV6-6 is recombined with TRBJ2-7; TCRdb calls TRBD2, which cannot be checked without DNA. This receptor has the CDR3 CASQGPGYEQYF.